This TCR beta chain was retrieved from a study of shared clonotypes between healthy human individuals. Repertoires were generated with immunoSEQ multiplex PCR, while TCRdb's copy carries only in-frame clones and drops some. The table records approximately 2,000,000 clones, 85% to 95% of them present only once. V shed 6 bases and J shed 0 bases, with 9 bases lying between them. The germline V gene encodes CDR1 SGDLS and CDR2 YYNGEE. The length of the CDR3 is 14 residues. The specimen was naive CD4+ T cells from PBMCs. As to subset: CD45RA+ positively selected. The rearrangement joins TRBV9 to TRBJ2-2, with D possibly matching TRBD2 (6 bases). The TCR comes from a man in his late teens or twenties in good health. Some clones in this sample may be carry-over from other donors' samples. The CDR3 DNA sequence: TGTGCCAGCACGGCGGGGCCGAACACCGGGGAGCTGTTTTTT. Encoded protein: CASTAGPNTGELFF. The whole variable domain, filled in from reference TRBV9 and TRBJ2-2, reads DSGVTQTPKHLITATGQRVTLRCSPRSGDLSVYWYQQSLDQGLQFLIQYYNGEERAKGNILERFSAQQFPDLHSELNLSSLELGDSALYFCASTAGPNTGELFFGEGSRLTVL.